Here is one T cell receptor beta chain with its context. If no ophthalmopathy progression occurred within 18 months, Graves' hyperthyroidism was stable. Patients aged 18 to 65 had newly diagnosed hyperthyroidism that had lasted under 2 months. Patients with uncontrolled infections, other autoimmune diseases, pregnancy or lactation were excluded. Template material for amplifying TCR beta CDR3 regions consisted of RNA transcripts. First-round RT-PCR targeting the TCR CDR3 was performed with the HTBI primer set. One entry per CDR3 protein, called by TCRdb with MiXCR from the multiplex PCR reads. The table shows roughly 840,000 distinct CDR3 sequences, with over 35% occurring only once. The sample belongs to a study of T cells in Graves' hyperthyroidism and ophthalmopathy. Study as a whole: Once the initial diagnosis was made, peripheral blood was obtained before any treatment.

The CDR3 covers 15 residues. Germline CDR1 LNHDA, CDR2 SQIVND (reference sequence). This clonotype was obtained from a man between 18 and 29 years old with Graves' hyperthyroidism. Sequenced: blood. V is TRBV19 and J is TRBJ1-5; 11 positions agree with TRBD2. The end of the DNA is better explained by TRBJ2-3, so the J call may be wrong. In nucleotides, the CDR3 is TGTGCCAGTAGCACTTGGACTAGCGGGACAGATACGCAGTATTTT. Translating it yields CASSTWTSGTDTQYF.